The text below deals with one T cell receptor (beta chain). The antigen is not known. This sample was taken from a study of cytomegalovirus exposure and HLA in healthy donors. Study outcomes and limitations: The authors considered a cluster of highly shared sequence variants likely to be a sequencing artifact.

PCR primers comprised 60 Vbeta and 13 Jbeta primers. The assay was immunoSEQ multiplex PCR, and TCRdb's table has in-frame clones only and misses some. In the table there are around 280,000 clones, 80% to 90% of which are singletons. V lost 1 base, J lost 0 bases, and 8 bases lay in between. There are 14 residues in the CDR3. Germline values: CDR1 SGHRS, CDR2 YFSETQ. J is TRBJ2-7 and V is TRBV5-1; D is perhaps TRBD1 (5 bases). The sequence derives from a young woman in good health and CMV-seronegative. The source material was PBMCs. CDR3 amino acids: CASSLKGDSYEQYF. The CDR3, as DNA: TGCGCCAGCAGCTTGAAAGGGGACTCCTACGAGCAGTACTTC. The full variable domain, in which reference TRBV5-1 and TRBJ2-7 provide the parts outside the CDR3, is KAGVTQTPRYLIKTRGQQVTLSCSPISGHRSVSWYQQTPGQGLQFLFEYFSETQRNKGNFPGRFSGRQFSNSRSEMNVSTLELGDSALYLCASSLKGDSYEQYFGPGTRLTVT.